A selection of T cell receptor beta chains follows, all from one sample in a study of OX40 agonist ivuxolimab in advanced cancers. Produced via immunoSEQ multiplex PCR; TCRdb's table is partial and in-frame only. The sample includes tens of thousands of clones, more than 65% of them seen just once. This specimen was CD4+ or CD8+ T cells sorted from blood, taken in a trial of the OX40 agonist ivuxolimab. Every receptor here comes from an adult with an advanced solid tumor such as melanoma, head and neck, liver or kidney cancer. Both conserved end residues are part of each CDR3. D genes are given only for firm matches. Clone size appears in some rows only: once, few, many, or a class for an expanded clone.

clone_size: NA; d_call: NA; j_call: TRBJ1-2; cdr3_length: 14; v_call: TRBV11-2; cdr3_aa: CASSLVQGPYGYTF; cdr3_nt: TGTGCCAGCAGCTTAGTCCAGGGGCCCTATGGCTACACCTTC
clone_size: NA; d_call: NA; j_call: TRBJ1-5; cdr3_length: 13; v_call: TRBV30; cdr3_aa: CAWSDIQGQPQHF; cdr3_nt: TGTGCCTGGAGTGACATTCAGGGTCAGCCCCAGCATTTT
clone_size: NA; d_call: NA; j_call: TRBJ1-2; cdr3_length: 14; v_call: TRBV7-9; cdr3_aa: CASSQISDKGGYTF; cdr3_nt: TGTGCCAGCAGCCAAATTTCCGACAAGGGAGGCTACACCTTC
clone_size: few; d_call: NA; j_call: TRBJ2-4; cdr3_length: 16; v_call: TRBV12-5; cdr3_aa: CASGSGESLAKNIQYF; cdr3_nt: TGTGCTAGTGGTTCGGGGGAGAGCCTAGCCAAAAACATTCAGTACTTC
clone_size: NA; d_call: TRBD2; j_call: TRBJ2-5; cdr3_length: 17; v_call: TRBV28; cdr3_aa: CASTPARLKTSGRAQYF; cdr3_nt: TGTGCCAGCACCCCCGCCCGTCTTAAAACTAGTGGGAGGGCCCAGTACTTC
clone_size: NA; d_call: NA; j_call: TRBJ2-3; cdr3_length: 12; v_call: TRBV11-3; cdr3_aa: CASSLNTDTQYF; cdr3_nt: TGTGCCAGCAGCCTAAACACAGATACGCAGTATTTT
clone_size: NA; d_call: TRBD2; j_call: TRBJ2-7; cdr3_length: 13; v_call: TRBV6-1; cdr3_aa: CALRGTSSYEQYF; cdr3_nt: TGTGCCCTTCGGGGGACTAGCTCTTACGAGCAGTACTTC
clone_size: NA; d_call: NA; j_call: TRBJ2-2; cdr3_length: 15; v_call: TRBV7-9; cdr3_aa: CATASPGRNTGELFF; cdr3_nt: TGTGCCACAGCCAGTCCGGGACGGAACACCGGGGAGCTGTTTTTT
clone_size: NA; d_call: NA; j_call: TRBJ1-1; cdr3_length: 15; v_call: TRBV4-2; cdr3_aa: CASSPNVGASTEAFF; cdr3_nt: TGTGCCAGCAGCCCTAACGTGGGGGCTAGCACTGAAGCTTTCTTT
clone_size: NA; d_call: NA; j_call: TRBJ2-7; cdr3_length: 13; v_call: TRBV2; cdr3_aa: CASTTDISYEQYF; cdr3_nt: TGTGCCAGCACCACCGACATAAGCTACGAGCAGTACTTC
clone_size: NA; d_call: TRBD1; j_call: TRBJ2-7; cdr3_length: 15; v_call: TRBV4-2; cdr3_aa: CASSLGGQGPYEQYF; cdr3_nt: TGTGCCAGCAGCTTGGGGGGACAGGGTCCCTACGAGCAGTACTTC
clone_size: NA; d_call: NA; j_call: TRBJ2-3; cdr3_length: 14; v_call: TRBV7-2; cdr3_aa: CASSLNVASDTQYF; cdr3_nt: TGTGCCAGCAGCTTAAACGTGGCGTCAGATACGCAGTATTTT
clone_size: NA; d_call: TRBD2; j_call: TRBJ2-1; cdr3_length: 16; v_call: TRBV11-3; cdr3_aa: CASSSRLAGDIGEQFF; cdr3_nt: TGTGCCAGCAGCTCAAGACTAGCGGGGGATATAGGTGAGCAGTTCTTC
clone_size: NA; d_call: NA; j_call: TRBJ2-7; cdr3_length: 14; v_call: TRBV16; cdr3_aa: CASRTQGGSYEQYF; cdr3_nt: TGTGCCAGCAGGACTCAGGGTGGGTCCTACGAGCAGTACTTC
clone_size: NA; d_call: NA; j_call: TRBJ2-5; cdr3_length: 12; v_call: TRBV12-5; cdr3_aa: CASGLVGETQYF; cdr3_nt: TGTGCTAGTGGTTTGGTGGGGGAGACCCAGTACTTC
clone_size: NA; d_call: TRBD1; j_call: TRBJ2-1; cdr3_length: 17; v_call: TRBV27; cdr3_aa: CASSIKPGQGYNNEQFF; cdr3_nt: TGTGCCAGCAGTATAAAACCGGGACAGGGTTATAACAATGAGCAGTTCTTC
clone_size: few; d_call: TRBD1; j_call: TRBJ1-1; cdr3_length: 17; v_call: TRBV5-1; cdr3_aa: CASSYSGTGGRGTEAFF; cdr3_nt: TGCGCCAGCAGCTACTCCGGGACAGGGGGCCGGGGCACTGAAGCTTTCTTT
clone_size: once; d_call: NA; j_call: TRBJ1-1; cdr3_length: 15; v_call: TRBV7-8; cdr3_aa: CASSLVPPPNTEAFF; cdr3_nt: TGTGCCAGCAGCTTAGTGCCTCCACCGAACACTGAAGCTTTCTTT
clone_size: NA; d_call: NA; j_call: TRBJ1-4; cdr3_length: 11; v_call: TRBV10-3; cdr3_aa: CAISGGTKLFF; cdr3_nt: TGTGCCATCAGTGGCGGGACTAAACTGTTTTTT
clone_size: NA; d_call: TRBD1; j_call: TRBJ1-5; cdr3_length: 18; v_call: TRBV7-2; cdr3_aa: CASSLRAAATGSNQPQHF; cdr3_nt: TGTGCCAGCAGCTTACGGGCTGCAGCGACAGGGAGCAATCAGCCCCAGCATTTT
clone_size: NA; d_call: NA; j_call: TRBJ2-2; cdr3_length: 15; v_call: TRBV29-1; cdr3_aa: CSVLAARENTGELFF; cdr3_nt: TGCAGCGTTTTGGCCGCGAGGGAAAACACCGGGGAGCTGTTTTTT
clone_size: NA; d_call: NA; j_call: TRBJ1-1; cdr3_length: 11; v_call: TRBV6-5; cdr3_aa: CASSTGFEAFF; cdr3_nt: TGTGCCAGCAGTACTGGGTTTGAAGCTTTCTTT
clone_size: many; d_call: NA; j_call: TRBJ1-1; cdr3_length: 14; v_call: TRBV18; cdr3_aa: CASSEGLENTEAFF; cdr3_nt: TGTGCCAGCTCAGAAGGACTGGAGAACACTGAAGCTTTCTTT
clone_size: few; d_call: TRBD2; j_call: TRBJ2-1; cdr3_length: 15; v_call: TRBV7-9; cdr3_aa: CASSPAGAAYNEQFF; cdr3_nt: TGTGCCAGCAGCCCAGCGGGAGCGGCCTACAATGAGCAGTTCTTC
clone_size: NA; d_call: TRBD1; j_call: TRBJ1-5; cdr3_length: 15; v_call: TRBV27; cdr3_aa: CASSLSGQLNQPQHF; cdr3_nt: TGTGCCAGCAGTTTATCGGGACAGCTCAATCAGCCCCAGCATTTT
clone_size: NA; d_call: NA; j_call: TRBJ1-5; cdr3_length: 14; v_call: TRBV7-9; cdr3_aa: CASSLTSSDQPQHF; cdr3_nt: TGTGCCAGCAGCTTGACTTCCTCGGATCAGCCCCAGCATTTT